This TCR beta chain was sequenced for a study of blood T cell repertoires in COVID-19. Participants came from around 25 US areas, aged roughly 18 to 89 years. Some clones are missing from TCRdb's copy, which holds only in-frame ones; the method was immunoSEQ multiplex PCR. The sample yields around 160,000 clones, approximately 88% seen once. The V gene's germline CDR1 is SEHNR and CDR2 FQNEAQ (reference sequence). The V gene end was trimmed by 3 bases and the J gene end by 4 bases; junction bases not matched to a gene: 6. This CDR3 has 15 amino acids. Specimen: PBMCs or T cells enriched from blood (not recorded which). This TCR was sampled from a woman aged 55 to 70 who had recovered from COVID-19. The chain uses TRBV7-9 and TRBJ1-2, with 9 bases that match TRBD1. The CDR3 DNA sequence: TGTGCCAGCAGCTTCACAGGGGGCGAGTTCTATGGCTACACCTTC. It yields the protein CASSFTGGEFYGYTF.